These T cell receptor beta chains were read from a single sample in a study of CD8+CD57+ T cells in acquired aplastic anemia. TCRdb recomputed calls from the reads with MiXCR, one row per CDR3 protein. The table lists 160,000 or so distinct CDR3 sequences, less than 50% of them singletons. The specimen sequenced was sorted CD4+, CD8+, or CD8+CD57+ T cells (not recorded which) from PBMCs. These receptors were taken from a human donor with aplastic anemia. Each CDR3 is given with its conserved first and last residue. The order of the fields is clone size, J gene, D gene, V gene, CDR3 protein, CDR3 DNA. A D gene is named only where the DNA matches it firmly. Rows give clone size only sometimes, using once, few, many, or a class for an expanded clone.

>many|TRBJ2-3|TRBD1|TRBV7-3
CASSSTGGSTDTQYF
TGTGCCAGCAGCTCTACAGGGGGGAGCACAGATACGCAGTATTTT
>many|TRBJ1-4|.|TRBV12-3/TRBV12-4
CASRTTGEDEKLFF
TGTGCCAGCAGGACTACAGGCGAGGATGAAAAACTGTTTTTT
>.|TRBJ1-1|.|TRBV7-8
CASSLASGQVAFF
TGTGCCAGCAGCTTAGCGTCGGGGCAGGTAGCTTTCTTT
>.|TRBJ2-7|TRBD2|TRBV2
CASSYRGLAREQYF
TGTGCCAGCAGCTACCGGGGACTAGCGAGGGAGCAGTACTTC
>.|TRBJ2-5|.|TRBV7-9
CASILWGQETQYF
TGTGCCAGCATCTTATGGGGGCAAGAGACCCAGTACTTC
>.|TRBJ2-7|TRBD2|TRBV20-1
CSAREPVSGGYEQYF
TGCAGTGCTAGAGAACCAGTTTCGGGAGGCTACGAGCAGTACTTC
>few|TRBJ2-3|TRBD2|TRBV10-2
CASSATLAGVYTDTQYF
TGCGCCAGCAGTGCTACACTAGCGGGAGTATACACAGATACGCAGTATTTT
>.|TRBJ2-2|TRBD1|TRBV20-1
CSATETGGTGELFF
TGCAGTGCCACCGAGACAGGGGGCACCGGGGAGCTGTTTTTT
>many|TRBJ1-1|.|TRBV11-2
CASSLVMSTEAFF
TGTGCCAGCAGCTTAGTTATGAGCACTGAAGCTTTCTTT
>.|TRBJ2-1|TRBD1|TRBV4-1
CASSFRDRGYDEQFF
TGCGCCAGCAGCTTCCGGGACAGGGGTTACGATGAGCAGTTCTTC
>.|TRBJ2-7|.|TRBV19
CASSIEGPRRQYF
TGTGCCAGTAGTATAGAGGGTCCCCGTCGGCAGTACTTC
>few|TRBJ1-4|TRBD1|TRBV6-2/TRBV6-3
CASSYVEGAGEKLFF
TGTGCCAGCAGTTACGTCGAGGGGGCCGGTGAAAAACTGTTTTTT
>once|TRBJ2-3|TRBD1|TRBV24-1
CATSAGQGHADTQYF
TGTGCCACCAGTGCTGGACAGGGCCACGCAGATACGCAGTATTTT
>few|TRBJ2-2|TRBD2|TRBV11-3
CASSPRTSGENTGELFF
TGTGCCAGCAGCCCTCGGACTAGCGGAGAGAACACCGGGGAGCTGTTTTTT
>many|TRBJ1-1|.|TRBV19
CASSIARGTAEAFF
TGTGCCAGTAGTATAGCGAGGGGGACGGCTGAAGCTTTCTTT
>.|TRBJ2-1|TRBD1|TRBV10-3
CAIPGTGGNEQFF
TGTGCCATCCCCGGGACAGGGGGCAATGAGCAGTTCTTC
>.|TRBJ1-1|TRBD1|TRBV10-3
CAISGRQGADTEAFF
TGTGCCATCAGTGGAAGACAGGGTGCGGACACTGAAGCTTTCTTT
>.|TRBJ1-2|.|TRBV2
CASGDYGYTF
TGTGCCAGCGGTGACTATGGCTACACCTTC
>.|TRBJ1-2|.|TRBV6-5
CASSYSGVHYGYTF
TGTGCCAGCAGTTACTCAGGGGTCCACTATGGCTACACCTTC
>.|TRBJ2-7|.|TRBV10-2
CASIGGGVGQYF
TGCGCCAGCATAGGGGGGGGCGTTGGGCAGTACTTC
>.|TRBJ2-1|.|TRBV2
CATRLGTTNEQFF
TGTGCCACCCGGCTCGGGACCACCAATGAGCAGTTCTTC
>many|TRBJ2-1|.|TRBV5-6
CASSLDNNEQFF
TGTGCCAGCAGCTTGGATAACAATGAGCAGTTCTTC
>.|TRBJ2-2|.|TRBV10-2
CASSGNGELFF
TGCGCCAGCAGTGGGAACGGGGAGCTGTTTTTT
>.|TRBJ2-7|TRBD1|TRBV29-1
CSVTQGRSEQYF
TGCAGCGTCACACAGGGGCGGAGCGAGCAGTACTTC
>few|TRBJ2-7|TRBD2|TRBV10-3
CAISAQRGTYEQYF
TGTGCCATCAGTGCTCAGCGGGGGACCTACGAGCAGTACTTC
>few|TRBJ2-7|TRBD2|TRBV18
CASSPFGPSGDEQYF
TGTGCCAGCTCACCATTCGGGCCAAGCGGGGACGAGCAGTACTTC
>.|TRBJ2-3|TRBD2|TRBV10-3
CAIRPGGNTDTQYF
TGTGCCATCAGACCCGGGGGGAACACAGATACGCAGTATTTT
>few|TRBJ2-7|.|TRBV29-1
CSVARSSYEQYF
TGCAGCGTTGCCAGGAGCTCCTACGAGCAGTACTTC
>.|TRBJ2-7|TRBD2|TRBV11-2
CASSGGTSRGYEQYF
TGTGCCAGCAGCGGCGGGACTAGCAGAGGCTACGAGCAGTACTTC
>once|TRBJ2-6|TRBD1|TRBV12-3/TRBV12-4
CASSDRAGGANVLTF
TGTGCCAGCAGCGACAGGGCGGGCGGGGCCAACGTCCTGACTTTC
>.|TRBJ2-1|.|TRBV7-2
CASSLSGTLYNEQFF
TGTGCCAGCAGCTTATCTGGGACTTTATACAATGAGCAGTTCTTC
>.|TRBJ2-7|TRBD1|TRBV2
CASSTTGTGTYEQYF
TGTGCCAGCTCAACAACCGGGACAGGAACCTACGAGCAGTACTTC
>many|TRBJ1-6|TRBD1|TRBV27
CASSLTGTANSPLHF
TGTGCCAGCAGTCTCACCGGGACAGCCAATTCACCCCTCCACTTT
>many|TRBJ2-3|.|TRBV6-2/TRBV6-3
CASSYMGVTDTQYF
TGTGCCAGCAGTTACATGGGGGTCACAGATACGCAGTATTTT
>many|TRBJ2-7|TRBD2|TRBV3-1
CASSHDGRTNEQYF
TGTGCCAGCAGCCACGACGGGAGGACCAACGAGCAGTACTTC
>many|TRBJ1-2|.|TRBV27
CASGHRVSYGYTF
TGTGCCAGCGGTCACAGGGTCAGCTATGGCTACACCTTC
>many|TRBJ2-3|.|TRBV6-1
CASSEVSGAIPDTQYF
TGTGCCAGCAGTGAAGTGTCGGGAGCGATTCCAGATACGCAGTATTTT
>few|TRBJ1-1|.|TRBV10-3
CAPRTGVNTEAFF
TGTGCCCCCAGGACGGGGGTGAACACTGAAGCTTTCTTT
>few|TRBJ1-5|.|TRBV24-1
CATSAPGLNQPQHF
TGTGCCACCAGCGCTCCAGGGTTGAATCAGCCCCAGCATTTT
>many|TRBJ1-2|TRBD1|TRBV20-1
CSARDRVGYTF
TGCAGTGCTAGGGACAGGGTTGGCTACACCTTC
>.|TRBJ1-1|.|TRBV30
CAWSAADFGVTEAFF
TGTGCCTGGAGTGCCGCTGACTTTGGGGTCACTGAAGCTTTCTTT
>.|TRBJ2-3|.|TRBV27
CASSLSMGAGTDTQYF
TGTGCCAGCAGTTTATCTATGGGGGCGGGCACAGATACGCAGTATTTT
>.|TRBJ1-1|TRBD1|TRBV10-2
CASSEASGGFAEAFF
TGCGCCAGCAGTGAGGCCTCAGGGGGCTTCGCTGAAGCTTTCTTT
>.|TRBJ2-7|TRBD1|TRBV2
CASSDDRGYEQYF
TGTGCCAGCAGTGATGACAGGGGATACGAGCAGTACTTC